The 22 T cell receptor beta chains below were found in one sample sequenced in a study of cytomegalovirus exposure and HLA in healthy donors. In the PCR, 60 Vbeta and 13 Jbeta primers were used. Produced via immunoSEQ multiplex PCR; TCRdb's table is partial and in-frame only. Among 120,000 to 150,000 clones, around 79% were seen once, and the ten largest hold 0.5% to 0.85%. The sequenced sample consisted of PBMCs. The receptor set was obtained from a male donor in good health and CMV-seronegative.

The gene calls are TRBV5-1 and TRBJ2-1; weak D call: TRBD2 (6 bases). Trimming stripped 5 bases from V and 6 bases from J, with 18 bases between. The CDR3 spans 15 residues. Germline V gene lookup returns CDR1 SGHRS and CDR2 YFSETQ. The CDR3 region is CASRTAGLWANEQFF. The CDR3 DNA follows: TGCGCCAGCAGGACGGCGGGGCTCTGGGCCAATGAGCAGTTCTTC.

V gene TRBV9 combines with J gene TRBJ1-1; TRBD1 agrees at 7 bases. J lost 1 base, V lost 6 bases, and 6 bases had no gene match. The CDR3 consists of 14 residues. The germline gives CDR1 SGDLS, CDR2 YYNGEE. DNA for the CDR3: TGTGCCAGCAACCTAGAGGGGGCGAACACTGAAGCTTTCTTT. This gives the protein CASNLEGANTEAFF.

A word on this clone: Other DNA sequences in the sample encode the same CDR3. The chain is built from TRBV27 and TRBJ2-1; 8 bases are a match to TRBD2. The germline CDR1 and CDR2 sequences are MNHEY and SMNVEV (reference sequence). V was pared by 3 bases and J by 6 bases, with 1 base of the junction left unmatched. The CDR3 spans 13 residues. DNA of the CDR3: TGTGCCAGCAGTTTCAGCGGGAGCAATGAGCAGTTCTTC. Translating gives CASSFSGSNEQFF.

V gene TRBV7-2 combines with J gene TRBJ1-2, with no clear D. This CDR3 contains 15 residues. The germline V and J ends were trimmed by 1 base and 1 base, with 10 bases remaining between them. The germline gives CDR1 SGHTA, CDR2 FQGNSA. For the CDR3, the DNA is TGTGCCAGCAGCTTAGAATCCTCTTTTAACTATGGCTACACCTTC. This sequence encodes CASSLESSFNYGYTF.

This chain uses TRBV5-5 with TRBJ1-5, with a weak D call TRBD1 (5 bases). The CDR3 spans 15 residues. Germline CDR1 reads SGHKS; CDR2 reads YYEKEE (reference sequence). V dropped 0 bases and J dropped 4 bases, with 11 bases sitting between them. The DNA for the CDR3 is TGTGCCAGCAGCTTGGTTTCGGGGGTAAATCAGCCCCAGCATTTT. Translation: CASSLVSGVNQPQHF. The variable domain in full, with the rest retrieved from reference TRBV5-5 and TRBJ1-5, is DAGVTQSPTHLIKTRGQQVTLRCSPISGHKSVSWYQQVLGQGPQFIFQYYEKEERGRGNFPDRFSARQFPNYSSELNVNALLLGDSALYLCASSLVSGVNQPQHFGDGTRLSIL.

The rearrangement links TRBV9 to TRBJ2-3; D remains unclear. Looked up from germline, CDR1 is SGDLS and CDR2 is YYNGEE. The CDR3 is 14 amino acids. Between the trimmed V and J ends, which lost 0 bases and 6 bases, there was a span of 11 bases. CDR3 loop: CASSVAGGYDTQYF. The CDR3 DNA reads TGTGCCAGCAGCGTAGCTGGCGGTTATGATACGCAGTATTTT.

The chain combines TRBV27 with TRBJ2-7; TRBD1 agrees at 7 bases. V was clipped by 4 bases and J by 5 bases; unmatched bases: 20. The CDR3 is 18 residues long. Germline V gene sequence: CDR1 MNHEY, CDR2 SMNVEV (reference sequence). CDR3 sequence (DNA): TGTGCCAGCAGTTACCTCGGTGGGGTAGGGGACAGCCCCCACGAGCAGTACTTC. Translating it yields CASSYLGGVGDSPHEQYF.

This sequence joins TRBV5-1 and TRBJ2-2; D is possibly TRBD1 (5 bases). CDR3 length: 16 residues. CDR1 is SGHRS, CDR2 YFSETQ, per germline. Trimming shortened V by 4 bases and J by 5 bases, and 18 bases separated the two germline ends. The CDR3 nucleotides read TGCGCCAGCAGCCCTATGTCAAGGGGTTCTACCGGGGAGCTGTTTTTT. It codes for CASSPMSRGSTGELFF.

There are a few counts of this clone. The chain is built from TRBV4-1 and TRBJ1-4, with TRBD1 matching over 9 bases. With 3 bases clipped from V and 0 bases from J, the junction kept 8 bases outside the gene matches. Germline-derived CDR1 and CDR2 are MGHRA and YSYEKL. The CDR3 spans 18 residues. For the CDR3, the DNA is TGCGCCAGCAGCCACGTTACAGGGGGCACAGCAACTAATGAAAAACTGTTTTTT. It encodes CASSHVTGGTATNEKLFF.

The V call is TRBV6-4, the J call TRBJ2-1; tentative D call: TRBD2 (6 bases). This CDR3 is built from 16 residues. Germline V gene data show CDR1 as MRHNA and CDR2 as SNTAGT. V shed 0 bases and J shed 6 bases, with 15 bases lying between them. The CDR3 loop reads CASSDSVTGEVNEQFF. CDR3 DNA sequence: TGTGCCAGCAGTGACTCTGTGACGGGAGAGGTCAATGAGCAGTTCTTC.

This chain uses TRBV7-9 with TRBJ2-7, with D tentatively TRBD1 (5 bases). Looked up from germline, CDR1 is SEHNR and CDR2 is FQNEAQ (reference sequence). Deletions cut 1 base from V and 0 bases from J, with 13 bases between. The CDR3 length is 16 residues. The chain's CDR3 is CASSLGHGRASYEQYF. The CDR3 DNA reads TGTGCCAGCAGCTTAGGCCACGGCAGGGCCTCCTACGAGCAGTACTTC.

Notes on this clone: The CDR3 does not close with the conserved phenylalanine or tryptophan, likely indicating a read error. The chain is built from TRBV30 and TRBJ2-7, with a tentative D call TRBD1 (5 bases). Germline CDR1 GTSNPN, CDR2 SVGIG (reference sequence). V was clipped by 0 bases and J by 1 base, with 16 bases between them. The CDR3 covers 16 residues. The CDR3 loop is CAWSVAFGRGSYEQYL. CDR3 in DNA: TGTGCCTGGAGTGTGGCTTTCGGAAGGGGTTCCTACGAGCAGTACCTC.

The genes are TRBV6-4 and TRBJ2-7; 9 nucleotides align to TRBD2. This CDR3 contains 18 residues. Trimming took 7 bases from V and 5 from J; bases not matched to a gene: 21. Per the germline V gene, CDR1 is MRHNA and CDR2 is SNTAGT. The DNA of the CDR3 is TGTGCCAGCATGAGGAAGGGCGGGGGGGCCGCGCTGGGAAACGAGCAGTACTTC. It yields the protein CASMRKGGGAALGNEQYF.

V and J are TRBV5-8 and TRBJ2-1; TRBD1 might be the D (5 bases). Between the trimmed V and J ends, which lost 1 base and 1 base, there was a span of 9 bases. Germline CDR1 reads SGHTS; CDR2 reads YDEGEE. CDR3 length: 15 residues. The CDR3 region is CASSLQGGSYNEQFF. The CDR3, as DNA: TGTGCCAGCAGCTTGCAGGGTGGTTCCTACAATGAGCAGTTCTTC.

This chain connects TRBV2 to TRBJ1-4, with no clear D. The CDR3 is made up of 16 amino acids. The germline gives CDR1 SNHLY, CDR2 FYNNEI. With 3 bases removed from V and 3 bases from J, the gap between germline ends came to 14 bases. CDR3 nucleotides: TGTGCCAGCAGTGAGGAAGGCAAAGCGGCTAATGAAAAACTGTTTTTT. Translating gives CASSEEGKAANEKLFF.

This clone was counted once. The V and J genes are TRBV11-3 and TRBJ1-1, with a tentative D call TRBD1 (5 bases). This CDR3 has 15 residues. Germline V gene sequence: CDR1 SGHNT, CDR2 YENEEA. Trimming removed 0 bases at V and 10 bases at J, with 18 bases between. CDR3 sequence reads: CASSLERADRGGAFF. The CDR3 coding sequence is TGTGCCAGCAGCTTAGAGAGGGCGGATCGGGGGGGAGCTTTCTTT.

This sequence joins TRBV2 and TRBJ2-4; 9 nucleotides align to TRBD1. CDR3 length: 15 residues. CDR1 SNHLY and CDR2 FYNNEI come from the germline V gene. The V gene end was trimmed by 2 bases and the J gene end by 6 bases; junction bases not matched to a gene: 5. This CDR3 reads CASSERPGQGNIQYF. As DNA, the CDR3 is TGTGCCAGCAGTGAAAGGCCGGGACAGGGAAACATTCAGTACTTC.

This chain uses TRBV30 with TRBJ1-3; D gene uncertain. Trimming removed 0 bases at V and 0 bases at J, with 12 bases between. The CDR3 runs 16 residues. CDR1 GTSNPN and CDR2 SVGIG come from the germline V gene (reference sequence). Here the CDR3 reads CAWSVHRVYSGNTIYF. The CDR3 DNA reads as TGTGCCTGGAGTGTACACCGGGTCTACTCTGGAAACACCATATATTTT.

This chain uses TRBV13 with TRBJ2-1; the D gene is possibly TRBD1 (6 bases). The germline CDR1 and CDR2 sequences are PRHDT and FYEKMQ (reference sequence). Trimming took 2 bases from V and 0 from J, leaving 11 bases between them. The CDR3 spans 16 residues. The CDR3 sequence: CASSLSGTYSYNEQFF. CDR3 DNA: TGTGCCAGCAGCTTATCGGGGACATACTCCTACAATGAGCAGTTCTTC.

This clone was observed once. V usage is TRBV5-1 and J usage is TRBJ1-1; D is unresolved. Germline lookup yields CDR1 SGHRS and CDR2 YFSETQ. The V and J ends lost 0 bases and 5 bases respectively, with 11 bases between them. The CDR3 contains 14 residues. The CDR3 coding sequence is TGCGCCAGCAGCTTGGGGTCGTCTACTACTGAAGCTTTCTTT. Its translation: CASSLGSSTTEAFF.

The chain links TRBV6-5 to TRBJ2-7; 7 bases align to TRBD1. The V segment lost 7 bases and the J segment 6 bases; nucleotides outside the gene matches: 12. The CDR3 length is 14 residues. Germline V gene sequence: CDR1 MNHEY, CDR2 SVGAGI. The CDR3 protein is CASIGQARGGEQYF. The CDR3, as DNA: TGTGCCAGCATAGGACAGGCTAGGGGTGGCGAGCAGTACTTC.

The V gene is TRBV15, the J gene TRBJ2-7; possibly TRBD1 for D (6 bases). The V end lost 3 bases, the J end lost 5 bases, and 17 bases lay between the germline ends. Looked up from germline, CDR1 is LNHNV and CDR2 is YYDKDF (reference sequence). The CDR3 extends over 15 amino acids. CDR3 loop: CATSSPGQSRDEQYF. The DNA of the CDR3 is TGTGCCACCAGCAGCCCGGGACAATCTAGGGACGAGCAGTACTTC.